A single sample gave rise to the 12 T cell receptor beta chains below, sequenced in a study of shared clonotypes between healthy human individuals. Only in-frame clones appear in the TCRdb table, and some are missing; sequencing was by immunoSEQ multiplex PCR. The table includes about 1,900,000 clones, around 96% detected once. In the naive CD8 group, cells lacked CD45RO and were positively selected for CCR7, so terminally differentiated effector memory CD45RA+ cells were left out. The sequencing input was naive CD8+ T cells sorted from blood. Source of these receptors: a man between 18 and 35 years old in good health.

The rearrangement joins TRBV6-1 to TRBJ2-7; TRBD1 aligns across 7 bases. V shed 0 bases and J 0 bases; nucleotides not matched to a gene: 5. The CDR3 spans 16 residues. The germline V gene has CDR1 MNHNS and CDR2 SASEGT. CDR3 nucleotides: TGTGCCAGCAGTGAAGCACCGTGGGACAGCTCCTACGAGCAGTACTTC. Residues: CASSEAPWDSSYEQYF.

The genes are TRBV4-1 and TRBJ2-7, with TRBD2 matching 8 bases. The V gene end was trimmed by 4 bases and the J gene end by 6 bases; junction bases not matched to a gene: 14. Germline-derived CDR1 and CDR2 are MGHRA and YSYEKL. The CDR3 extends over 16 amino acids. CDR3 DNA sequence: TGCGCCAGCAGCCCGGGTGTGGTAGCGGGATCGCGCGAGCAGTACTTC. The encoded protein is CASSPGVVAGSREQYF.

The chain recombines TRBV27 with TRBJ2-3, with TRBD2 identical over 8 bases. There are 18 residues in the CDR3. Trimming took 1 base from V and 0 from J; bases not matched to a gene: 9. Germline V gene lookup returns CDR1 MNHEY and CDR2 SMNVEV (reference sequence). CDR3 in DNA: TGTGCCAGCAGTTTATTACTAGCGGCTTTCCCTAGCACAGATACGCAGTATTTT. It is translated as CASSLLLAAFPSTDTQYF.

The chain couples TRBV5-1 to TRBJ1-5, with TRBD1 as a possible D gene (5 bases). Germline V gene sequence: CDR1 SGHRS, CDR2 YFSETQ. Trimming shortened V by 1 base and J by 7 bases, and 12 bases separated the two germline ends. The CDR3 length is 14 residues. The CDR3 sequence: CASSLQGAGQPQHF. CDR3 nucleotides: TGCGCCAGCAGCTTGCAAGGGGCTGGGCAGCCCCAGCATTTT.

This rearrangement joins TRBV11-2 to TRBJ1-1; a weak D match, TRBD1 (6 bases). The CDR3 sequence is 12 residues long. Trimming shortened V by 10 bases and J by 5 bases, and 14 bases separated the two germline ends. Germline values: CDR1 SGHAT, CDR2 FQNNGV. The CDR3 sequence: CATWTVGTEAFF. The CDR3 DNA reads TGTGCCACCTGGACAGTCGGAACTGAAGCTTTCTTT.

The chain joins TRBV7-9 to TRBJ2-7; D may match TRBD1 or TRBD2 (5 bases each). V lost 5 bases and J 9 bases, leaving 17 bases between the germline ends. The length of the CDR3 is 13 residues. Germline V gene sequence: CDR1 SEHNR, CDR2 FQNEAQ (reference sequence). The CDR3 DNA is TGTGCCAGCAGCCCATGGGACCTGCAGGCGCAGTACTTC. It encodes CASSPWDLQAQYF.

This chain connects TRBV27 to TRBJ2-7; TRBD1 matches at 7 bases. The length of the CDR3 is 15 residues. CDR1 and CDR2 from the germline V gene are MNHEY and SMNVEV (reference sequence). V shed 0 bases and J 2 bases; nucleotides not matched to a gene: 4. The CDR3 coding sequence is TGTGCCAGCAGTTTATCTGCCCAGGGGGCCTACGAGCAGTACTTC. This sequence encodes CASSLSAQGAYEQYF.

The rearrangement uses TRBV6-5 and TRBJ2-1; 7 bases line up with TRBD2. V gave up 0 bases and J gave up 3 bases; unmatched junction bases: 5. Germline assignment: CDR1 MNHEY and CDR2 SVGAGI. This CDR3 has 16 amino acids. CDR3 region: CASSYSAGEDYNEQFF. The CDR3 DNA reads TGTGCCAGCAGTTACTCCGCGGGGGAAGACTACAATGAGCAGTTCTTC.

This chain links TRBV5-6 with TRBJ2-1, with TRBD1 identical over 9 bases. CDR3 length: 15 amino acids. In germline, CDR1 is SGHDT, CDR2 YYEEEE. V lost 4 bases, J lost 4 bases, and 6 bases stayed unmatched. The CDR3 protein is CASSGGDRAYNEQFF. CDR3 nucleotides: TGTGCCAGCAGCGGAGGGGACAGGGCGTACAATGAGCAGTTCTTC.

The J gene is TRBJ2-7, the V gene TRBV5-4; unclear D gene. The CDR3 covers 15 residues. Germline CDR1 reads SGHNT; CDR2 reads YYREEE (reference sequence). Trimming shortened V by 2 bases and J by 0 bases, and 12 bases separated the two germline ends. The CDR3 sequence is CASSFGVSVSYEQYF. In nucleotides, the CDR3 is TGTGCCAGCAGCTTTGGAGTTTCCGTCTCCTACGAGCAGTACTTC. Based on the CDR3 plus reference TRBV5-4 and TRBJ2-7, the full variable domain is ETGVTQSPTHLIKTRGQQVTLRCSSQSGHNTVSWYQQALGQGPQFIFQYYREEENGRGNFPPRFSGLQFPNYSSELNVNALELDDSALYLCASSFGVSVSYEQYFGPGTRLTVT.

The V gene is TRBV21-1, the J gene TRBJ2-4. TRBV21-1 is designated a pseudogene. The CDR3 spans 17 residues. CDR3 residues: CASSRPPGPIAKNIQYF. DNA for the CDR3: TGTGCCAGCAGCAGACCGCCAGGACCCATAGCCAAAAACATTCAGTACTTC.

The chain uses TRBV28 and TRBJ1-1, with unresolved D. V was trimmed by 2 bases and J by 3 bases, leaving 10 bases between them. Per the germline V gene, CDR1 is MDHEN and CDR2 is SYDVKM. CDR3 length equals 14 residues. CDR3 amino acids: CASSLGLSDTEAFF. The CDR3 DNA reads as TGTGCCAGCAGTTTAGGGCTTAGTGACACTGAAGCTTTCTTT.